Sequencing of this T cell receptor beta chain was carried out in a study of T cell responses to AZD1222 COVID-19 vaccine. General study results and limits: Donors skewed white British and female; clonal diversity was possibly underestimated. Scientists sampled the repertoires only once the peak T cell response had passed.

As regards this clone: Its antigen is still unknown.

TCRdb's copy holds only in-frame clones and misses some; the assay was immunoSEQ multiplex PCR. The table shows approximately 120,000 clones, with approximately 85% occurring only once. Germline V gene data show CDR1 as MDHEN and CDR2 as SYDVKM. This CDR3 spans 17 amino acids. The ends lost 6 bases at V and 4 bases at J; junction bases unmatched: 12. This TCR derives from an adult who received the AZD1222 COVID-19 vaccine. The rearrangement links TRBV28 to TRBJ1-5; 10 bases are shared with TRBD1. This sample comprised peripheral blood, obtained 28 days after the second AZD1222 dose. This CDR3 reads CASRQRQGAEGNQPQHF. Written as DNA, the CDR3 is TGTGCCAGCAGACAACGACAGGGGGCTGAGGGTAATCAGCCCCAGCATTTT.